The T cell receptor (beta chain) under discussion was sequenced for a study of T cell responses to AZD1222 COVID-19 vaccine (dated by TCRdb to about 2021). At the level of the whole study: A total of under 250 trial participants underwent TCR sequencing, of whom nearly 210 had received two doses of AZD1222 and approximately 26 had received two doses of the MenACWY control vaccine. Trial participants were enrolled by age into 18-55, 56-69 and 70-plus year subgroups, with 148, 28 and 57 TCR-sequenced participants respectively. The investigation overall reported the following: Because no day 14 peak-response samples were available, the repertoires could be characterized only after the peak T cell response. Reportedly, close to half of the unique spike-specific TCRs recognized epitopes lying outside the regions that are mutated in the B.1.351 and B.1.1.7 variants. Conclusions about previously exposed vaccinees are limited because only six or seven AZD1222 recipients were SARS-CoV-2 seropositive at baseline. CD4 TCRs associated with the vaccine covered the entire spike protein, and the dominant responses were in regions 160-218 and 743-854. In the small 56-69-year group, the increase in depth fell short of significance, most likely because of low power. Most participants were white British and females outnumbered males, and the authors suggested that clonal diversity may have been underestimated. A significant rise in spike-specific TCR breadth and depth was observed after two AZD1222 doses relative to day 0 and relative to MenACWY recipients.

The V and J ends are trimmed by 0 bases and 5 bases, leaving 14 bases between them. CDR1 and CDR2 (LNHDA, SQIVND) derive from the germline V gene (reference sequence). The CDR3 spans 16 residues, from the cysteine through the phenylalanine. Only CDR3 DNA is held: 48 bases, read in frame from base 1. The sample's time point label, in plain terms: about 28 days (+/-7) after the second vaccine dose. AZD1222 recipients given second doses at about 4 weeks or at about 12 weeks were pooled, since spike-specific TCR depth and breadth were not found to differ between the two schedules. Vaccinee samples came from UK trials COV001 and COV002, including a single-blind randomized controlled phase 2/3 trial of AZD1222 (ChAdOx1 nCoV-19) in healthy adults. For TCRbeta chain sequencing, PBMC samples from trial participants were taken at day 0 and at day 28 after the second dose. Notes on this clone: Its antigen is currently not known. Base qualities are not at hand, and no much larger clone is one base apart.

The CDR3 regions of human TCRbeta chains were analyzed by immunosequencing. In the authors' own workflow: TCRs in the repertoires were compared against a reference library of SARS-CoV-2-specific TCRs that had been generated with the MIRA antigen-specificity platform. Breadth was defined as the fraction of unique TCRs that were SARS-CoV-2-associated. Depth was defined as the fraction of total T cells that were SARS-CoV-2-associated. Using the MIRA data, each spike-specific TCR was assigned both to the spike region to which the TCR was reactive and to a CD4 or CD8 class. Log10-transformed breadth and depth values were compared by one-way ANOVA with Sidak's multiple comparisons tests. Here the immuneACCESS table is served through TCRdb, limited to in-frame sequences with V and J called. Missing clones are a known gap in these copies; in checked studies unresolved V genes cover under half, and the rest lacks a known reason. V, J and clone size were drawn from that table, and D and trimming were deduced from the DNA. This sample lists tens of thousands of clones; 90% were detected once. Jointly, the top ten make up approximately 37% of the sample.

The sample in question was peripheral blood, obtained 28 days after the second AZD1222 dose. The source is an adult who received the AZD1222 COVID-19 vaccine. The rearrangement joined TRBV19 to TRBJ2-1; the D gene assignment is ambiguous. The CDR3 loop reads CASSIDRSVRNNEQFF. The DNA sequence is TGTGCCAGTAGTATAGATCGCAGCGTTAGGAACAATGAGCAGTTCTTC.